What follows are 30 T cell receptor beta chains derived from one specimen sequenced in a study of cytomegalovirus exposure and HLA in healthy donors. The PCR had 60 Vbeta and 13 Jbeta primers. Method: immunoSEQ multiplex PCR; TCRdb's copy keeps in-frame clones and lacks some. The sample carries about 210,000 clones, 70% to 80% recorded once. Sequenced sample: PBMCs. The source of these receptors is a male donor in good health and CMV-seropositive.

The rearrangement links TRBV7-2 to TRBJ2-7; 10 nucleotides line up with TRBD2. From germline, CDR1 is SGHTA and CDR2 FQGNSA. The CDR3 contains 14 residues. The J segment lost 3 bases and the V segment lost 5 bases, leaving 4 bases of the junction unmatched. CDR3 sequence (DNA): TGTGCCAGCAGCCCCACTAGCGGGGTCTACGAGCAGTACTTC. Encoded protein: CASSPTSGVYEQYF.

This sequence joins TRBV18 and TRBJ2-5; D unresolved. Germline values: CDR1 KGHSH, CDR2 LQKENI. The CDR3 has 13 residues. Trimming took off 5 bases at V and 3 bases at J, with 10 bases between the two ends. CDR3 region: CASSEFSEETQYF. As DNA, the CDR3 is TGTGCCAGCTCAGAGTTCAGCGAAGAGACCCAGTACTTC. Variable domain in full (rest from reference TRBV18 and TRBJ2-5): NAGVMQNPRHLVRRRGQEARLRCSPMKGHSHVYWYRQLPEEGLKFMVYLQKENIIDESGMPKERFSAEFPKEGPSILRIQQVVRGDSAAYFCASSEFSEETQYFGPGTRLLVL.

The chain joins TRBV6-5 to TRBJ2-1; the match to TRBD2 covers 7 bases. CDR3 length: 14 residues. Germline V gene data show CDR1 as MNHEY and CDR2 as SVGAGI. V lost 8 bases to trimming and J lost 2 bases; unmatched junction nucleotides: 6. As DNA, the CDR3 is TGTGCCAGCTCCCAAGCGGGAACCTACAATGAGCAGTTCTTC. Protein sequence: CASSQAGTYNEQFF.

CDR3 DNA sequence: TGTGCCAGCAGCCCACAGGGGGCGCAGCCCCAGCATTTT. It yields the protein CASSPQGAQPQHF. The chain recombines TRBV11-2 with TRBJ1-5; the match to TRBD1 covers 9 bases. The CDR3 totals 13 residues. Germline V gene sequence: CDR1 SGHAT, CDR2 FQNNGV. V trimming: 5 bases; J trimming: 7 bases; junction bases outside the gene matches: 3.

V and J are TRBV6-6 and TRBJ1-5; no firm D call. Trimming took off 5 bases at V and 4 bases at J, with 9 bases between the two ends. This CDR3 region has 13 residues. CDR1 is MNHNY and CDR2 is SVGAGI in the germline V gene (reference sequence). The DNA of the CDR3 is TGTGCCAGCAGTACACAAACGAATCAGCCCCAGCATTTT. It is translated as CASSTQTNQPQHF.

J is TRBJ1-3 and V is TRBV30, with D perhaps matching TRBD1 (5 bases). Deletions cut 5 bases from V and 1 base from J, with 12 bases between. The germline V gene has CDR1 GTSNPN and CDR2 SVGIG (reference sequence). The CDR3 runs to 14 residues. Here the CDR3 reads CAWAGGLSGNTIYF. Written as DNA, the CDR3 is TGTGCCTGGGCCGGGGGACTTTCTGGAAACACCATATATTTT. Based on the CDR3 plus reference TRBV30 and TRBJ1-3, the full variable domain is SQTIHQWPATLVQPVGSPLSLECTVEGTSNPNLYWYRQAAGRGLQLLFYSVGIGQISSEVPQNLSASRPQDRQFILSSKKLLLSDSGFYLCAWAGGLSGNTIYFGEGSWLTVV.

V gene TRBV7-8 combines with J gene TRBJ1-1, with 9 bases fitting TRBD1. The germline CDR1 and CDR2 sequences are SGHVS and FQNEAQ. The V gene end was trimmed by 5 bases and the J gene end by 10 bases; junction bases not matched to a gene: 8. The CDR3 sequence is 13 residues long. CDR3 sequence (DNA): TGTGCCAGCAGCGGCCGGGACAGGGTCGGAGCTTTCTTT. Encoded protein: CASSGRDRVGAFF.

This clone was counted between two and nine times. V usage is TRBV5-6 and J usage is TRBJ1-4; maybe TRBD1 (5 bases). The length of the CDR3 is 14 residues. In germline, CDR1 is SGHDT, CDR2 YYEEEE. V lost 1 base, J lost 2 bases, and 6 bases lay in between. CDR3 DNA sequence: TGTGCCAGCAGCTTGCGACAGACTAATGAAAAACTGTTTTTT. It encodes CASSLRQTNEKLFF.

This chain joins TRBV30 and TRBJ2-2; D gene unclear. This CDR3 is built from 15 residues. Germline CDR1 and CDR2: GTSNPN and SVGIG (reference sequence). V was shortened by 0 bases and J by 4 bases, with 12 bases between the two germline ends. CDR3 residues: CAWSVGLRGTGELFF. The CDR3 nucleotides read TGTGCCTGGAGTGTCGGATTGAGAGGCACCGGGGAGCTGTTTTTT.

This chain uses TRBV7-2 with TRBJ2-7; 8 positions agree with TRBD1. The CDR3 consists of 15 residues. Germline-derived CDR1 and CDR2 are SGHTA and FQGNSA. V was clipped by 5 bases and J by 3 bases; unmatched bases: 9. The DNA of the CDR3 is TGTGCCAGCAGCCCCGTTCGGACAGGGAACTACGAGCAGTACTTC. It codes for CASSPVRTGNYEQYF.

The rearrangement links TRBV6-5 to TRBJ2-3; 11 bases align to TRBD2. CDR1 is MNHEY, CDR2 SVGAGI, per germline. J was trimmed by 1 base and V by 6 bases; bases with no gene match: 0. The CDR3 loop spans 14 amino acids. The CDR3 nucleotides read TGTGCCAGCAGACTAGCGGGGGGCACAGATACGCAGTATTTT. Translation: CASRLAGGTDTQYF.

The chain combines TRBV11-3 with TRBJ2-3; 7 bases fit TRBD2. After removal of 1 base from V and 6 bases from J, the junction contained 10 bases not matched to a gene. The CDR3 totals 16 residues. The germline CDR1 and CDR2 sequences are SGHNT and YENEEA. The CDR3 DNA follows: TGTGCCAGCAGCTTAGGGGTGGCGGGAGCAGGGGATACGCAGTATTTT. Encoded protein: CASSLGVAGAGDTQYF.

The sample holds a few counts of this clone. V and J are TRBV29-1 and TRBJ1-4; TRBD1 agrees at 9 bases. CDR1 and CDR2 from the germline V gene are SQVTM and ANQGSEA. Trimming removed 4 bases from V and 7 bases from J; junction bases left unmatched: 4. There are 13 residues in the CDR3. This chain's CDR3 is CSVGDRAGEKLFF. Here the CDR3 DNA reads TGCAGCGTTGGGGACAGGGCGGGTGAAAAACTGTTTTTT.

The chain carries TRBV28 and TRBJ2-7; 14 bases fit TRBD2. With 9 bases clipped from V and 0 bases from J, the junction kept 4 bases outside the gene matches. CDR3 length equals 15 residues. Germline assignment: CDR1 MDHEN and CDR2 SYDVKM. CDR3 in amino acids: CASFGTSGSSYEQYF. Here the CDR3 DNA reads TGTGCCAGTTTCGGGACTAGCGGGAGCTCCTACGAGCAGTACTTC.

The chain combines TRBV18 with TRBJ1-1; maybe TRBD1 (6 bases). V was shortened by 2 bases and J by 0 bases, with 10 bases between the two germline ends. This CDR3 has 15 residues. The germline gives CDR1 KGHSH, CDR2 LQKENI. The CDR3 sequence: CASSPRDNMNTEAFF. In DNA, the CDR3 is TGTGCCAGCTCACCAAGGGACAACATGAACACTGAAGCTTTCTTT.

This chain links TRBV5-4 with TRBJ2-7, with 7 bases fitting TRBD2. V lost 4 bases to trimming and J lost 0 bases; unmatched junction nucleotides: 13. The CDR3 has 17 amino acids. Germline-derived CDR1 and CDR2 are SGHNT and YYREEE (reference sequence). CDR3: CASSPSPLADNSYEQYF. The CDR3 DNA is TGTGCCAGCAGCCCCTCCCCCCTAGCGGATAACTCCTACGAGCAGTACTTC. Based on the CDR3 plus reference TRBV5-4 and TRBJ2-7, the full variable domain is ETGVTQSPTHLIKTRGQQVTLRCSSQSGHNTVSWYQQALGQGPQFIFQYYREEENGRGNFPPRFSGLQFPNYSSELNVNALELDDSALYLCASSPSPLADNSYEQYFGPGTRLTVT.

This clone was recorded a few times. The genes are TRBV4-2 and TRBJ2-1; 8 bases line up with TRBD1. The CDR3 is 15 amino acids. The germline V gene has CDR1 LGHNA and CDR2 YNFKEQ. V gave up 1 base and J gave up 8 bases; unmatched junction bases: 7. CDR3 bases: TGTGCCAGCAGCCAAGGACAGGGGTTGGGAGATGAGCAGTTCTTC. This gives the protein CASSQGQGLGDEQFF.

The chain uses TRBV4-2 and TRBJ2-1, with 7 bases that match TRBD2. Trimming at V came to 0 bases and at J to 9 bases, leaving 8 bases not matched to a gene. CDR3 size: 15 residues. CDR1 LGHNA and CDR2 YNFKEQ come from the germline V gene. This chain's CDR3 is CASSQEERLAGEQFF. CDR3 bases: TGTGCCAGCAGCCAAGAGGAAAGACTAGCCGGTGAGCAGTTCTTC.

The chain recombines TRBV27 with TRBJ2-7, with TRBD1 matching over 9 bases. Losses at the gene ends were 6 bases for V and 5 bases for J; bases not matched to a gene: 5. CDR1 is MNHEY and CDR2 is SMNVEV in the germline V gene (reference sequence). The CDR3 is 13 residues long. This chain's CDR3 is CASRMGQGHEQYF. CDR3 bases: TGTGCCAGCAGGATGGGACAGGGACACGAGCAGTACTTC.

J is TRBJ2-7 and V is TRBV28, with 7 bases matching TRBD2. J gave up 3 bases and V 5 bases, and 10 bases lay outside the gene matches. The germline gives CDR1 MDHEN, CDR2 SYDVKM. This CDR3 contains 15 residues. CDR3 sequence reads: CASSTSGAGRYEQYF. The CDR3 nucleotides read TGTGCCAGCAGTACCTCGGGAGCGGGACGCTACGAGCAGTACTTC. Together with reference TRBV28 and TRBJ2-7, the CDR3 gives the full variable domain: DVKVTQSSRYLVKRTGEKVFLECVQDMDHENMFWYRQDPGLGLRLIYFSYDVKMKEKGDIPEGYSVSREKKERFSLILESASTNQTSMYLCASSTSGAGRYEQYFGPGTRLTVT.

The rearrangement joins TRBV5-1 to TRBJ2-5; TRBD1 might be the D (6 bases). In germline, CDR1 is SGHRS, CDR2 YFSETQ. CDR3 length equals 14 residues. V was clipped by 4 bases and J by 5 bases, with 15 bases between them. Here the CDR3 reads CASSVQGSGETQYF. DNA of the CDR3: TGCGCCAGCAGCGTCCAGGGGAGCGGCGAGACCCAGTACTTC. The variable domain in full, with the rest retrieved from reference TRBV5-1 and TRBJ2-5, is KAGVTQTPRYLIKTRGQQVTLSCSPISGHRSVSWYQQTPGQGLQFLFEYFSETQRNKGNFPGRFSGRQFSNSRSEMNVSTLELGDSALYLCASSVQGSGETQYFGPGTRLLVL.

This sequence joins TRBV5-1 and TRBJ2-7; no clear D. The CDR3 runs 13 residues. The germline V and J ends were trimmed by 0 bases and 3 bases, with 7 bases remaining between them. Germline lookup yields CDR1 SGHRS and CDR2 YFSETQ. In DNA form, the CDR3 reads TGCGCCAGCAGCTTGGCCAGGTACTACGAGCAGTACTTC. Translation: CASSLARYYEQYF. The full variable domain, completed using reference TRBV5-1 and TRBJ2-7, is KAGVTQTPRYLIKTRGQQVTLSCSPISGHRSVSWYQQTPGQGLQFLFEYFSETQRNKGNFPGRFSGRQFSNSRSEMNVSTLELGDSALYLCASSLARYYEQYFGPGTRLTVT.

Note on this clone: The junction departs from the called germline gene at one end, perhaps through a read error. V is TRBV7-9 and J is TRBJ2-1; D ambiguous. This CDR3 spans 13 amino acids. The germline V gene has CDR1 SEHNR and CDR2 FQNEAQ (reference sequence). CDR3 nucleotides: TGTTCCAGCAGTCCGTCCCTAAACAATGAGCAGTTCTTC. Translation: CSSSPSLNNEQFF.

The rearrangement uses TRBV28 and TRBJ1-5; 8 bases fit TRBD1. Trimming removed 7 bases from V and 4 bases from J; junction bases left unmatched: 6. Germline CDR1 reads MDHEN; CDR2 reads SYDVKM. This CDR3 comprises 14 residues. The CDR3 is CASTLGQDNQPQHF. The CDR3 DNA reads TGTGCCAGCACTCTGGGACAGGATAATCAGCCCCAGCATTTT.

This rearrangement joins TRBV7-2 to TRBJ2-3; D is perhaps TRBD2 (6 bases). The length of the CDR3 is 15 residues. Trimming pared 8 bases from V and 0 bases from J, leaving 15 bases between. Germline V lookup: CDR1 SGHTA, CDR2 FQGNSA. The CDR3 DNA reads TGTGCCAGCGGGTTCGGGACTCCTAGCACAGATACGCAGTATTTT. This codes for CASGFGTPSTDTQYF.

This sequence joins TRBV28 and TRBJ2-7, with TRBD2 matching over 8 bases. The CDR3 is 13 amino acids. With 2 bases clipped from V and 4 bases from J, the junction kept 1 base outside the gene matches. Germline V gene lookup returns CDR1 MDHEN and CDR2 SYDVKM. CDR3 residues: CASSLRLAYEQYF. The CDR3 DNA follows: TGTGCCAGCAGTTTAAGACTAGCGTACGAGCAGTACTTC.

V is TRBV10-3 and J is TRBJ2-7, with D perhaps TRBD1 (5 bases). The germline V gene encodes CDR1 ENHRY and CDR2 SYGVKD. The ends were cut back, 0 bases at V and 1 base at J, with 7 bases in the middle. This CDR3 spans 14 amino acids. The CDR3: CAISESDRSYEQYF. The CDR3 nucleotides read TGTGCCATCAGTGAGTCTGACAGATCCTACGAGCAGTACTTC.

The chain carries TRBV7-9 and TRBJ1-2; TRBD1 might be the D (5 bases). This CDR3 comprises 15 residues. Trimming took off 4 bases at V and 8 bases at J, with 20 bases between the two ends. Germline V gene sequence: CDR1 SEHNR, CDR2 FQNEAQ (reference sequence). This CDR3 reads CASSSRDRGVGGYTF. CDR3 sequence (DNA): TGTGCCAGCAGCTCCCGCGATCGGGGGGTAGGCGGCTACACCTTC.

The table lists this clone with a few counts. This chain connects TRBV11-3 to TRBJ2-5; D unresolved. CDR1 and CDR2 from the germline V gene are SGHNT and YENEEA. The CDR3 covers 15 residues. Between the trimmed V and J ends, which lost 2 bases and 2 bases, there was a span of 12 bases. The CDR3 loop reads CASSLTHQSQETQYF. The DNA of the CDR3 is TGTGCCAGCAGCTTAACCCATCAGTCACAAGAGACCCAGTACTTC. Full variable domain (remainder filled in from reference TRBV11-3 and TRBJ2-5): EAGVVQSPRYKIIEKKQPVAFWCNPISGHNTLYWYLQNLGQGPELLIRYENEEAVDDSQLPKDRFSAERLKGVDSTLKIQPAELGDSAVYLCASSLTHQSQETQYFGPGTRLLVL.

This rearrangement joins TRBV7-3 to TRBJ2-1; possibly TRBD1 for D (6 bases). This CDR3 region has 12 residues. Trimming took off 5 bases at V and 7 bases at J, with 9 bases between the two ends. Germline-derived CDR1 and CDR2 are SGHTA and FQGTGA. CDR3 coding DNA: TGTGCCAGCAGCCTACAGGGTAATGAGCAGTTCTTC. Translated: CASSLQGNEQFF.